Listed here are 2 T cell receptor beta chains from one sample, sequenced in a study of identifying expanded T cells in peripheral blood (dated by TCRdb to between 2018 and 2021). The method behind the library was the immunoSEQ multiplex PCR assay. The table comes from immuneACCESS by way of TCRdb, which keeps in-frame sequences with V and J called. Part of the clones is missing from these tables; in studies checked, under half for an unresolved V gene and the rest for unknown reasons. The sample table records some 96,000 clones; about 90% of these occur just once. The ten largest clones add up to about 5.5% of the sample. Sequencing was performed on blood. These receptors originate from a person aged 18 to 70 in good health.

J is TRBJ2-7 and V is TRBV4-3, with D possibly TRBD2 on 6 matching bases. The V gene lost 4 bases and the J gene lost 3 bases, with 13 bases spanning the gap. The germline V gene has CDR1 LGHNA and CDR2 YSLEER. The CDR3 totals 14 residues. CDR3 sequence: CASSLGLVLYEQYF. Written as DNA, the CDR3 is TGCGCCAGCAGCCTGGGACTTGTTCTCTACGAGCAGTACTTC.

The CDR3 protein is CASSFPGSSEQYF. The CDR3 DNA is TGTGCCAGCAGCTTTCCAGGATCGAGCGAGCAGTACTTC. This chain uses TRBV7-9 with TRBJ2-7, with D uncertain. Trimming took off 3 bases at V and 6 bases at J, with 12 bases between the two ends. Germline V gene data show CDR1 as SEHNR and CDR2 as FQNEAQ (reference sequence). The CDR3 extends over 13 amino acids.